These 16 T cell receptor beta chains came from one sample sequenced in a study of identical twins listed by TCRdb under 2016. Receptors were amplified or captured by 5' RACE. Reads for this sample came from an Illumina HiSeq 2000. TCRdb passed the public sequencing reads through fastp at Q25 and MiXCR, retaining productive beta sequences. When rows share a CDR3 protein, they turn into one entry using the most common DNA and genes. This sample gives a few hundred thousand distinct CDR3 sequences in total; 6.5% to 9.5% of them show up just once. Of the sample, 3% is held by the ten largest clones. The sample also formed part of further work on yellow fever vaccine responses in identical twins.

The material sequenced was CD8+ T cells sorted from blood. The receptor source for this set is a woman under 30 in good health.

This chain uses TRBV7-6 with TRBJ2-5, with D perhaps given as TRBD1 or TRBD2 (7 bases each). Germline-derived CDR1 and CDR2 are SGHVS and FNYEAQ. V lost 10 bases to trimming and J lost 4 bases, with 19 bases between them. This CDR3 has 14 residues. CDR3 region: CATTPGGGPETQYF. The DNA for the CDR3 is TGTGCCACCACCCCAGGGGGGGGCCCAGAGACCCAGTACTTC. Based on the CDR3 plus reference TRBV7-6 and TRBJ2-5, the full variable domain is GAGVSQSPRYKVTKRGQDVALRCDPISGHVSLYWYRQALGQGPEFLTYFNYEAQQDKSGLPNDRFSAERPEGSISTLTIQRTEQRDSAMYRCATTPGGGPETQYFGPGTRLLVL.

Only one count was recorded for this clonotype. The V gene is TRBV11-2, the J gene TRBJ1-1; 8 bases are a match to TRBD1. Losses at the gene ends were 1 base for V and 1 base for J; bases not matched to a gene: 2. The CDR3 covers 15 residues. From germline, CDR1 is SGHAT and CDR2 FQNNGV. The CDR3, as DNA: TGTGCCAGCAGCTTAGGACAGGGGCCGAACACTGAAGCTTTCTTT. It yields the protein CASSLGQGPNTEAFF.

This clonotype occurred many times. The CDR3 coding sequence is TGTGCCAGCAGCCCATCGGGACAGGGGCGAGAGACCCAGTACTTC. Amino acid sequence: CASSPSGQGRETQYF. The chain links TRBV7-9 to TRBJ2-5; 10 bases match TRBD1. There are 15 residues in the CDR3. CDR1 and CDR2 from the germline V gene are SEHNR and FQNEAQ (reference sequence). J gave up 4 bases and V 5 bases, and 7 bases lay outside the gene matches.

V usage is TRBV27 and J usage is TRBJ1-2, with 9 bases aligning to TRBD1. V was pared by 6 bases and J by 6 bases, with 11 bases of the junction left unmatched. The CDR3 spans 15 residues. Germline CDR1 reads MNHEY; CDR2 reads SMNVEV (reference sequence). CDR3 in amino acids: CASRLLDRGVDGYTF. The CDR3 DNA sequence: TGTGCCAGCAGACTACTGGACAGGGGAGTCGATGGCTACACCTTC.

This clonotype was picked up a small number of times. Here the CDR3 DNA reads TGTGCCAGCAGTCTCGGACGAGAAAACACCATATATTTT. Protein product: CASSLGRENTIYF. The chain links TRBV12-3 or TRBV12-4 to TRBJ1-3; D unclear. The length of the CDR3 is 13 residues. V was cut by 5 bases and J by 6 bases, with 11 bases left in between.

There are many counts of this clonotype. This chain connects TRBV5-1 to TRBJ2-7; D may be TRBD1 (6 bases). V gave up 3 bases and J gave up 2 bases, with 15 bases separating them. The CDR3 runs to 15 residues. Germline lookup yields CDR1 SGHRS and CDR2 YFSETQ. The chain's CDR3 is CASSSTGILPYEQYF. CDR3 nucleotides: TGCGCCAGCAGCTCCACAGGGATTCTACCCTACGAGCAGTACTTC. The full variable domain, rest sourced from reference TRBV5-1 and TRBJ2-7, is KAGVTQTPRYLIKTRGQQVTLSCSPISGHRSVSWYQQTPGQGLQFLFEYFSETQRNKGNFPGRFSGRQFSNSRSEMNVSTLELGDSALYLCASSSTGILPYEQYFGPGTRLTVT.

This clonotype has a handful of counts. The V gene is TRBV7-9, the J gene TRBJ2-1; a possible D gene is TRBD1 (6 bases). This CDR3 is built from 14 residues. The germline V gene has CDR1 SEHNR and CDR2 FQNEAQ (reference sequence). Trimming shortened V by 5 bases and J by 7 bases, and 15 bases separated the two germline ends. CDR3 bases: TGTGCCAGCAGCGCACAACAGGGTATGAATGAGCAGTTCTTC. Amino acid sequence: CASSAQQGMNEQFF.

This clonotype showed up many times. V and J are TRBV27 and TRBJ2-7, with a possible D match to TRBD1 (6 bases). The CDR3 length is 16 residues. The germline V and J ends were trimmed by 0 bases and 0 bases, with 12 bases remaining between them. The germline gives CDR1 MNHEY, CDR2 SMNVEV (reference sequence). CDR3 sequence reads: CASSLSRQAHSYEQYF. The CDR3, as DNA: TGTGCCAGCAGTTTATCCCGACAGGCCCACTCCTACGAGCAGTACTTC.

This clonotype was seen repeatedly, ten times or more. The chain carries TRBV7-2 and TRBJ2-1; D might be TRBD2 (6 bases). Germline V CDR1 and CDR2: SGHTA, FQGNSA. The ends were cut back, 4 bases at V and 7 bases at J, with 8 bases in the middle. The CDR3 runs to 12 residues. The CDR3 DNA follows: TGTGCCAGCAGCTGGGCGGGGAATGAGCAGTTCTTC. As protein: CASSWAGNEQFF.

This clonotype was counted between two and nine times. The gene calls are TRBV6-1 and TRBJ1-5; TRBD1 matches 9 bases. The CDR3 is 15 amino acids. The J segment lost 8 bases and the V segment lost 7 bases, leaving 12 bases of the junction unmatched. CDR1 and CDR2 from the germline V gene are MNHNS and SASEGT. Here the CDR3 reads CASTPTGGSWEPQHF. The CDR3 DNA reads TGTGCCAGCACCCCTACAGGGGGCAGCTGGGAGCCCCAGCATTTT.

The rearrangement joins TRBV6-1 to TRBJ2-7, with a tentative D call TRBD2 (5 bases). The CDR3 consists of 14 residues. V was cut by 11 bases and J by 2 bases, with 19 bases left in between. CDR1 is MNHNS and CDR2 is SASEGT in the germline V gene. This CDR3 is CALAGSRIPYEQYF. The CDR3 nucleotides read TGTGCCCTAGCCGGCTCCCGTATCCCCTACGAGCAGTACTTC.

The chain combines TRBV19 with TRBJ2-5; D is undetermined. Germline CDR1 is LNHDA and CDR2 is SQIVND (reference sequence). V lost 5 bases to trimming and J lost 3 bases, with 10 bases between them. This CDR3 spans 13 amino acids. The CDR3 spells CASSAKIEETQYF. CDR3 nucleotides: TGTGCCAGTAGTGCAAAAATAGAAGAGACCCAGTACTTC.

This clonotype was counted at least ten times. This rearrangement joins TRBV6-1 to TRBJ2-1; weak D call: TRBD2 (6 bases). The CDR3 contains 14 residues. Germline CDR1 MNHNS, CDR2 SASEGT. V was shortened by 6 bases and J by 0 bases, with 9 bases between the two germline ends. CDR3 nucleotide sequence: TGTGCCAGCAGGGGGGGAAGCTCCTACAATGAGCAGTTCTTC. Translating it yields CASRGGSSYNEQFF.

This chain's CDR3 is CASSQPGGYEQYF. For the CDR3, the DNA is TGTGCCAGCAGCCAACCCGGGGGCTACGAGCAGTACTTC. V usage is TRBV3-1 and J usage is TRBJ2-7; maybe TRBD2 (6 bases). The CDR3 is 13 residues long. Per the germline V gene, CDR1 is LGHDT and CDR2 is YNNKEL (reference sequence). V lost 2 bases to trimming and J lost 3 bases, with 8 bases between them.

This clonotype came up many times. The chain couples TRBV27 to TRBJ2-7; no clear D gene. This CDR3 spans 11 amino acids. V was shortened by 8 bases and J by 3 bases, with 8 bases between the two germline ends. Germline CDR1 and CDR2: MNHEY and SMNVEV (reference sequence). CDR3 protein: CASGWGYEQYF. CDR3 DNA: TGTGCCAGCGGGTGGGGCTACGAGCAGTACTTC.

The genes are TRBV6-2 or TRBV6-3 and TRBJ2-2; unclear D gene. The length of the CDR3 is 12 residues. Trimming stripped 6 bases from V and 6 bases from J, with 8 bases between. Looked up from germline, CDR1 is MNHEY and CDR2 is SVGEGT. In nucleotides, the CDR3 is TGTGCCAGCAGCCCTTATTCCGGGGAGCTGTTTTTT. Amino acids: CASSPYSGELFF.